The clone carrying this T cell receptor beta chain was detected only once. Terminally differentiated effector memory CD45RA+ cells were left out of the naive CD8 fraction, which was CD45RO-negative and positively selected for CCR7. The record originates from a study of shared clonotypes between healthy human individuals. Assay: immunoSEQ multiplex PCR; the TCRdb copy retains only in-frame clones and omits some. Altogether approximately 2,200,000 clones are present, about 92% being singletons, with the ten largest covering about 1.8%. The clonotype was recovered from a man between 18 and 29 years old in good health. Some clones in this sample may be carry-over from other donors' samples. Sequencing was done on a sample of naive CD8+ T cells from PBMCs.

DNA for the CDR3: TGTGCCAGCAGCTCAAGCTTTCTCCCGGGACAGCCGACCTACGAGCAGTACTTC. It codes for CASSSSFLPGQPTYEQYF. The rearrangement uses TRBV11-2 and TRBJ2-7; TRBD1 matches at 7 bases. CDR1 and CDR2 (germline): SGHAT, FQNNGV. This CDR3 spans 18 amino acids. Germline trimming cut 4 bases from V and 2 bases from J; bases unmatched to any gene: 17.